The sequence of this T cell receptor beta chain was determined in a study of CD8+CD57+ T cells in acquired aplastic anemia (dated by TCRdb to the late 2010s). As for the study more broadly: DNA extracted from sorted CD4+ and CD8+ cells had a mean of around 3 ug, with a range of 0.2 to 27.4 ug. A CD8+CD57+ expansion meant a frequency higher than the mean frequency seen in healthy subjects.

The table lists this clonotype with many counts. The antigen it binds to is not known. Per-base qualities were not stored, and no clone one base away is much larger. The CDR3 numbers 14 residues from cysteine through phenylalanine. Only the CDR3 DNA stays, 42 bases, in frame from base 1. Trimming at the junction amounts to 4 bases on V and 4 bases on J, and the germline ends lie 10 bases apart. For CDR1 and CDR2, the germline V gene lists MNHEY and SVGAGI. The patients picked for sequencing were ones in whom flow cytometry had shown an expansion of CD8+CD57+ cells. All patients had severe acquired aplastic anemia diagnosed by International Study of Aplastic Anemia and Agranulocytosis and Camitta criteria. No patient had received any therapy when blood was sampled. TCR repertoires of sorted CD4+ and CD8+ blood T cells from severe aplastic anemia patients and healthy subjects were deep-sequenced in the study. Patients were enrolled under clinicaltrials.gov protocols 00001620, 01623167, 00001397, 00071045, 00081523 and 00961064 in the USA. Ficoll-Paque density gradient centrifugation was used to isolate peripheral blood mononuclear cells. Before DNA extraction, CD4+ and CD8+ T cells were sorted with FACS or magnetic beads.

Genomic DNA was used as template for profiling of TCR beta VDJ combinations and CDR3 sequences. An Illumina HiSeq 2000 was used for TCR repertoire sequencing. Turning to the authors' computational methods: Repertoire assessment relied on Simpson's diversity index, CDR3 size and DJ length profiles, and TRBV/TRBJ rearrangement plots. The most abundant DNA sequence in the deep sequencing data was taken as the immunodominant clone. CDR3 amino acid sequences were screened for sharing across subjects and were compared with published repertoires and the VDJdb database. TCRdb trimmed the raw reads at Q25, called clones with MiXCR and kept productive beta chains. Each CDR3 protein appears once, grouped with its most common genes and DNA. TCRdb, not the authors, supplied the V and J calls. The sample table holds some 170,000 distinct CDR3 sequences, of which less than 60% were seen once. The ten biggest clones cover over 0.95% of the sample.

Overall study results and their limits: Patients and healthy controls showed no significant difference in CD8+ Simpson's diversity (P=0.060). Although 25 to 30 CD8+ CDR3 sequences were shared by patients and controls, these sequences appeared highly expressed in patients and within the immunodominant clones of patients.

The V and J segments used are TRBV6-5 and TRBJ2-2; the D region may be TRBD1 or TRBD2, each matching 5 bases equally. The receptor comes from a human donor with aplastic anemia. Sample: sorted CD4+, CD8+, or CD8+CD57+ T cells (not recorded which) from PBMCs. The CDR3: CASSWDLRTGELFF. The nucleotide sequence is TGTGCCAGCAGTTGGGACCTACGCACCGGGGAGCTGTTTTTT.